This entry describes one T cell receptor beta chain. Per germline, CDR1 SGDLS and CDR2 YYNGEE. Between the trimmed V and J ends, which lost 4 bases and 0 bases, there was a span of 14 bases. CDR3 length equals 16 residues. These data come from a study of blood T cell repertoires in COVID-19. Authors' processing steps: Amplification from reference gene primers served as the basis for estimated nucleated cell counts. The method was immunoSEQ multiplex PCR; TCRdb's version includes in-frame clones alone and lacks a portion of them. V and J calls and clone size are those listed in that table; D and trimming were worked out from the DNA. The sample has about 170,000 clones, more than 70% seen once.

The clonotype originates from a woman in her sixties or seventies who had recovered from COVID-19. The material sequenced was peripheral blood. The chain employs TRBV9 and TRBJ1-3; D may be TRBD1 (5 bases). CDR3 sequence (DNA): TGTGCCAGCAGCTCACAGGACCGTTACTCTGGAAACACCATATATTTT. Translating it yields CASSSQDRYSGNTIYF.